The 18 T cell receptor beta chains in this list originate from one sample, sequenced in a study of blood T cell repertoires in COVID-19. Sequenced by immunoSEQ multiplex PCR; TCRdb stores in-frame clones only, minus some. Of under 140,000 clones listed, approximately 85% are singletons. The specimen sequenced was peripheral blood. The receptor set was obtained from a woman aged 55-70 years with acute or convalescent COVID-19.

This clone occurred once. The rearrangement links TRBV11-2 to TRBJ2-7; 9 bases are shared with TRBD1. Germline V gene data show CDR1 as SGHAT and CDR2 as FQNNGV. Trimming removed 3 bases from V and 5 bases from J; junction bases left unmatched: 5. The CDR3 consists of 14 residues. The CDR3 region has the DNA TGTGCCAGCAGCTTCCGCCGGGACAGGGACGAGCAGTACTTC. It encodes CASSFRRDRDEQYF.

V gene TRBV3-1 (or the pseudogene TRBV3-2) combines with J gene TRBJ2-5, with D possibly being TRBD1 (6 bases). Germline V gene sequence: CDR1 LGHDT, CDR2 YNNKEL (reference sequence). V was clipped by 2 bases and J by 7 bases, with 11 bases between them. The CDR3 extends over 13 amino acids. The CDR3 spells CASSQPLGGTQYF. Here the CDR3 DNA reads TGTGCCAGCAGCCAACCTCTAGGGGGGACCCAGTACTTC.

The chain recombines TRBV18 with TRBJ2-1; no clear D. Trimming removed 1 base from V and 5 bases from J, with 6 bases in between. The CDR3 loop spans 13 amino acids. Germline lookup yields CDR1 KGHSH and CDR2 LQKENI. The CDR3, as DNA: TGTGCCAGCTCACCACGAGGTAACAATGAGCAGTTCTTC. It codes for CASSPRGNNEQFF.

V and J are TRBV3-1 (or the pseudogene TRBV3-2) and TRBJ1-5; D not resolved. V was trimmed by 3 bases and J by 3 bases, leaving 12 bases between them. The CDR3 has 15 amino acids. Germline V gene data show CDR1 as LGHDT and CDR2 as YNNKEL (reference sequence). The CDR3, as DNA: TGTGCCAGCAGCCAGGGAGGGAATAACAATCAGCCCCAGCATTTT. Translated, it gives CASSQGGNNNQPQHF.

This rearrangement joins TRBV9 to TRBJ2-1; TRBD2 matches 8 bases. Trimming removed 1 base from V and 5 bases from J; junction bases left unmatched: 5. The CDR3 is 15 amino acids. From germline, CDR1 is SGDLS and CDR2 YYNGEE. CDR3 residues: CASSVSGGVDNEQFF. In DNA, the CDR3 is TGTGCCAGCAGCGTATCCGGGGGGGTGGACAATGAGCAGTTCTTC.

On this clone itself: Its ends do not fully match the called genes, so a read error is possible. The V gene is TRBV10-3, the J gene TRBJ2-1; no clear D gene. CDR1 and CDR2 (germline): ENHRY, SYGVKD. This CDR3 is built from 15 residues. The CDR3 reads CAVRPSIAPDNEQFF. In DNA, the CDR3 is TGTGCCGTCAGACCGTCTATAGCACCCGACAATGAGCAGTTCTTC.

The J gene is TRBJ2-1, the V gene TRBV7-2, with a tentative D call TRBD2 (6 bases). The CDR3 is 16 amino acids. Germline V gives CDR1 SGHTA, CDR2 FQGNSA. Between the trimmed V and J ends, which lost 1 base and 7 bases, there was a span of 17 bases. The CDR3 spells CASSLESGGVSNEQFF. For the CDR3, the DNA is TGTGCCAGCAGCTTAGAGTCGGGCGGGGTCTCAAATGAGCAGTTCTTC.

The genes are TRBV4-3 and TRBJ1-2; 7 nucleotides align to TRBD1. CDR3 size: 15 residues. V was pared by 1 base and J by 4 bases, with 6 bases of the junction left unmatched. Germline loops: CDR1 LGHNA, CDR2 YSLEER. CDR3 DNA sequence: TGCGCCAGCAGCCAAGCTACAGGGGTTGGCTATGGCTACACCTTC. Protein: CASSQATGVGYGYTF.

A single count supports this clone. CDR3 sequence reads: CASSRGIGGNTIYF. Here the CDR3 DNA reads TGTGCCAGCAGTCGGGGTATCGGTGGAAACACCATATATTTT. The V and J genes are TRBV25-1 and TRBJ1-3; no firm D call. From germline, CDR1 is MGHDK and CDR2 SYGVNS. V was shortened by 5 bases and J by 3 bases, with 11 bases between the two germline ends. The CDR3 runs 14 residues.

This clone was counted once. The chain combines TRBV5-8 with TRBJ1-1; 7 positions agree with TRBD1. Germline V CDR1 and CDR2: SGHTS, YDEGEE. V was pared by 4 bases and J by 1 base, with 7 bases of the junction left unmatched. This CDR3 comprises 15 residues. For the CDR3, the DNA is TGTGCCAGCAGCGTGACAGGGTTGGGGAACACTGAAGCTTTCTTT. This codes for CASSVTGLGNTEAFF.

Regarding this clone: The same CDR3 can be traced to other DNA sequences in this sample. The chain links TRBV15 to TRBJ1-4; D uncertain. CDR3 length equals 15 residues. Germline CDR1 reads LNHNV; CDR2 reads YYDKDF (reference sequence). V dropped 0 bases and J dropped 3 bases, with 8 bases sitting between them. The CDR3 here is CATSRDNSPNEKLFF. In DNA, the CDR3 is TGTGCCACCAGCAGAGACAACAGCCCTAATGAAAAACTGTTTTTT.

The rearrangement joins TRBV7-2 to TRBJ1-1; perhaps TRBD1 as D (5 bases). This CDR3 is built from 13 residues. Germline lookup yields CDR1 SGHTA and CDR2 FQGNSA. V was pared by 2 bases and J by 5 bases, with 9 bases between. DNA of the CDR3: TGTGCCAGCAGCTTACTGGGGCTGACTGAAGCTTTCTTT. Its translation is CASSLLGLTEAFF.

CDR3 DNA: TGTGCCAGCTCACCCGGACAGGGGAGCTATGGCTACACCTTC. Residues: CASSPGQGSYGYTF. The rearrangement joins TRBV18 to TRBJ1-2, with TRBD1 identical over 9 bases. V dropped 3 bases and J dropped 4; count of bases not matched to a gene: 3. This CDR3 has 14 residues. From germline, CDR1 is KGHSH and CDR2 LQKENI.

This clone was found many times. The chain recombines TRBV2 with TRBJ2-2; D perhaps matches TRBD2 (6 bases). Per germline, CDR1 SNHLY and CDR2 FYNNEI. Trimming took 3 bases from V and 6 from J, leaving 11 bases between them. CDR3 length: 14 residues. The CDR3 DNA follows: TGTGCCAGCAGTGACCTTGGCGGGGCCGGGGAGCTGTTTTTT. Amino acid sequence: CASSDLGGAGELFF.

The rearrangement links TRBV12-2 to TRBJ1-6; the table assigns TRBD1, which was not confirmed against the DNA. TRBV12-2 is shown as a pseudogene. CDR3 size: 19 residues. The CDR3 reads CASRPGSRSRDSCNSPLHF. CDR3 in DNA: TGTGCAAGTCGCCCGGGATCTAGGTCCAGGGACAGCTGTAATTCACCCCTCCACTTT.

The chain recombines TRBV10-3 with TRBJ1-1; 8 nucleotides align to TRBD1. Germline lookup yields CDR1 ENHRY and CDR2 SYGVKD. The CDR3 is 13 amino acids. V trimming: 10 bases; J trimming: 1 base; junction bases outside the gene matches: 5. The CDR3 bases are TGTGCCACCTCCGGGACAGGGAACACTGAAGCTTTCTTT. This codes for CATSGTGNTEAFF.

The chain carries TRBV7-2 and TRBJ2-7; 9 bases are a match to TRBD2. With V trimmed by 8 bases and J by 4 bases, 9 bases remained unmatched. The germline gives CDR1 SGHTA, CDR2 FQGNSA. This CDR3 has 14 residues. In nucleotides, the CDR3 is TGTGCCAGCCGTGGGGGGACTAGCAGGTACGAGCAGTACTTC. Translating it yields CASRGGTSRYEQYF.

The CDR3 sequence: CASSVGSLADPYEQYF. CDR3 in DNA: TGTGCCAGCAGCGTAGGGTCCCTAGCGGACCCCTACGAGCAGTACTTC. V gene TRBV9 combines with J gene TRBJ2-7, with 7 bases identical to TRBD2. The CDR3 covers 16 residues. The germline gives CDR1 SGDLS, CDR2 YYNGEE. The V gene end was trimmed by 0 bases and the J gene end by 2 bases; junction bases not matched to a gene: 8.